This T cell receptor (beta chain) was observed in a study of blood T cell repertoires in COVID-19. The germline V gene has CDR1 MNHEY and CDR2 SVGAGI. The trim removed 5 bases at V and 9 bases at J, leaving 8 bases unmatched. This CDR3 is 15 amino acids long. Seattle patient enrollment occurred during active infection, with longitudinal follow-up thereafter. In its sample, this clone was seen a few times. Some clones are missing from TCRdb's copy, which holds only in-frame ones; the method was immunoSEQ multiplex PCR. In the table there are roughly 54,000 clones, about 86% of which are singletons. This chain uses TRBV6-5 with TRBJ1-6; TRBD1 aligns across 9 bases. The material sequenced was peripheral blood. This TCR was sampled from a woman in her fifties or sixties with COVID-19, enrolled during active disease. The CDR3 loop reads CASSPGQGLGSPLHF. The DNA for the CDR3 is TGTGCCAGCAGTCCGGGACAGGGATTAGGTTCACCCCTCCACTTT.